This T cell receptor beta chain came from a study of CD8 T cells in ankylosing spondylitis. V was shortened by 10 bases and J by 3 bases, with 16 bases between the two germline ends. The germline CDR1 and CDR2 sequences are ENHRY and SYGVKD. CDR3 length equals 14 residues. MiXCR, run by TCRdb on the 5' RACE reads, gives a single entry per CDR3 protein. The repertoire includes 290,000 or so distinct CDR3 sequences, around 21% of them detected once, and roughly 4% sits in the top ten. This clonotype is medium-sized (0.01 to 0.1%). The source is a female donor with ankylosing spondylitis or in good health (not recorded which). Sequenced: blood, either unsorted or a sorted T cell fraction (not recorded which). The rearrangement uses TRBV10-3 and TRBJ1-5, with D perhaps TRBD1 (6 bases). CDR3 in amino acids: CATGPDRPNQPQHF. DNA of the CDR3: TGTGCCACCGGACCTGACAGGCCCAATCAGCCCCAGCATTTT.